This TCR beta chain emerged from a study of shared clonotypes between healthy human individuals (dated by TCRdb to about 2020). As for the study more broadly: The cohort comprised two women and a few men aged 18 to 49 years. To increase sequencing depth and limit assay-specific biases, TCR repertoire library preparation and sequencing were carried out by different laboratories using diverse techniques. To estimate repertoire size and how much clonotype sharing occurs between individuals, the study deeply sequenced the blood TCR repertoires of roughly 5 healthy adults. Leukapheresis yielded between about 0.85 and 9.5 billion PBMCs per donor. For each donor, three plates each were used for CD4 naive and CD4 memory, two plates were used for CD8 naive, and one plate was used for CD8 memory. On the study overall, not on this receptor specifically: About 5% of naive CD4, 3.5% of naive CD8, around 2.3% of memory CD4, and less than 0.45% of memory CD8 clonotypes were shared across a few donors. Rarefaction of sorted-subset datasets indicated incomplete sequencing despite the large sequencing depth. Estimated clonotype richness was generally larger for naive than for memory subsets. The genetic and exposure-history diversity represented was limited by the small number of donors. Only blood was sampled, and tissue TCR repertoires likely differ from those in blood. Compared with non-shared clonotypes, the clonotypes found in all four sorted-subset donors had higher generation probabilities. Pairwise subsampling led to the expectation that sequencing depth would affect the degree of clonotype sharing among donors.

CDR1 and CDR2, looked up from the germline V gene, are SGHTA and FQGTGA. From V the trimming removes 6 bases and from J it removes 6 bases, while the gene matches leave 12 bases of the junction unaccounted for. From the cysteine through the phenylalanine, the CDR3 covers 17 amino acids. The retained sequence is limited to the CDR3, 51 bases, with the frame set at the first base. TCR CDR3 regions were amplified from genomic DNA by multiplex PCR using the deep immunoSEQ assay. Extracted genomic DNA from each cell subset was distributed evenly across all wells of several immunoSEQ 96-well plates, and each plate was treated as a replicate. For sorted subsets, each replicate PCR was loaded with 150 to 250 ng genomic DNA, equivalent to 25,000 to 30,000 T cell genomes. The purified libraries were quantified using a Qubit 3.0 fluorometer, sized with a Bioanalyzer 2100, and then quantified again using the KAPA Library Quantification kit. Each immunoSEQ 96-well plate was sequenced on its own single-read 150-cycle Illumina NextSeq 550 flow cell. The original pipeline was this. Because the immunoSEQ output included only junctional sequences and no quality scores, the filtering could not be the same as the filtering used for full-length reads. Sequences were annotated with PyIR, a Python wrapper for IgBLAST v1.9, and V/J genes and CDR3 were assigned using IMGT germline references. Reads were filtered out if the reads had weak V/J assignments (E-value above 1e-6), no CDR3, stop codons, out-of-frame junctions, or ambiguous translated residues. V3J clonotypes were defined as sequences sharing an identical inferred V gene, J gene, and CDR3 amino acid sequence. Percentage overlap between repertoires was calculated by dividing the number of shared unique clonotypes by the size of the smaller repertoire. Three approaches were used to assess repertoire richness: RTK rarefaction, the Chao1 estimator, and Recon v2.1 estimates of unobserved clonotypes. For all TCRbeta clonotypes obtained by the gDNA method from four donors, generation probabilities were computed with OLGA. Not all clones reach the TCRdb copy of this immuneACCESS table, which keeps in-frame sequences only. Checked studies attribute under half of the gap to unresolved V genes and leave the rest unexplained. For V, J and clone size, that table is used; D and trimming come from the DNA. This sample gives 2.3 million or so clones in total; 85% to 95% of them show up just once. The leading ten clones occupy 0.35% to 0.45% of the sample.

The donors were healthy, HIV-negative adults who had no recently reported acute infections or vaccinations. Every donor was a Caucasian adult living in Nashville, Tennessee, USA. Magnetic negative selection was used to enrich CD4+ T cells, after which naive cells were positively selected on CD45RA and the negative fraction became the memory subset. After blood collection by leukapheresis, PBMCs were isolated using Ficoll-Histopaque density gradient centrifugation and then cryopreserved in the vapor phase of liquid nitrogen. Analytical flow cytometry was used to check the purity and quantity of each magnetically sorted T cell population. Each sorted fraction had its genomic DNA isolated and then quantified by UV absorbance on a Nanodrop 2000c. Notes on this clone: Its recognized antigen is unknown. It has no much larger one-base neighbor in the sample; base qualities were not kept.

Sequenced material: naive CD4+ T cells from PBMCs. The cell subset or site label here, explained by the study, means: CD45RA+ positively selected. This TCR derives from a man aged 18 to 29 in good health. Some clones in this sample may be carry-over from other donors' samples. This chain is built from TRBV7-3 and TRBJ2-1; 12 of the junction bases match TRBD2. The CDR3 reads as follows: CASSRYVGLAGSNEQFF. The DNA sequence is as follows: TGTGCCAGCAGTCGTTACGTCGGACTAGCGGGATCCAATGAGCAGTTCTTC.